This record concerns one TCR beta chain sequence. The target of this receptor is not known. No base quality values were provided; no much bigger clone lies one nucleotide off. This sample stems from a study of T cell repertoires in ileal Crohn's disease (dated by TCRdb to between 2018 and 2020). Broadly, across the study: The median duration of disease was roughly 7.6 years, and at the time of surgery about a third of patients were active smokers. Every patient underwent surgery because of a complication, which was stricturing disease in around 61% and penetrating disease in 39%. Roughly half of the patients were given postoperative therapy, with 18 on anti-TNF agents and about a dozen on thiopurines. TCR repertoire analysis was done in 50 or so Crohn's disease patients from a prospective multicentre cohort. The study was conducted in parallel with a multicentre cohort that was designed to identify predictors of early endoscopic recurrence following ileocolonic resection. Endoscopic postoperative recurrence was defined by a Rutgeerts score above i0. A total of around 150 mucosal samples from approximately 57 patients were sequenced, with samples obtained at several locations on the surgical specimen and at postoperative endoscopy. General conclusions and limits of the study: Compared with CD4 T cells, sorted CD8 T cells contained more high-frequency clones, which suggests that the mucosal expansions were mostly CD8. Higher percentages of high-frequency clones at the time of surgery were linked to endoscopic recurrence, and every patient with clonality above 26.8% (18/57) had recurrence. Only a subgroup of patients, of unstated size, had mucosal CD4 and CD8 T cells sorted and sequenced. A significantly higher proportion of clonal expansions was observed in active smokers at surgery than in non-smokers (approximately 26% vs 20%, p=0.02).

Adults with ileal or ileocolonic Crohn's disease for whom ileocolonic resection was indicated were considered eligible. Whole ileal mucosal biopsies were kept frozen at -80 degrees C prior to DNA extraction. A TRizol-based method was used to extract genomic DNA from the frozen whole biopsies, and the DNA was quantified with a NanoDrop 2000 spectrophotometer. About 500 nanograms of biopsy DNA per sample were submitted for commercial TCRB immunosequencing. Adaptive Biotechnology amplified CDR3 regions from genomic DNA with a two-step multiplex PCR that controlled for amplification bias. Primers for every V and J gene segment were used in the first PCR, and barcodes and Illumina adapters were added in the second PCR. CDR3 libraries were sequenced on an Illumina instrument. The published analysis was carried out like this. Analysis combined the vendor-provided pipelines with custom analysis of raw data in R/Bioconductor under R version 3.3.0. Clonality, which ranges from 0 to 1, was calculated as the inverse of the normalised Shannon entropy across all productive clones. High-frequency clones were defined as the repertoire share of the top 100 clones, retaining only clones passing a 95% confidence test. The Simpson index measured repertoire diversity, and the Morisita-Horn index measured overlap between samples. TCRdb retrieved this table from immuneACCESS and kept in-frame rearrangements only. Not all clones are present; in checked studies, unresolved V genes account for under half, and no reason is known for the remainder. The V and J calls and clone size are taken from that table; D and trimming were inferred from the DNA. This sample has some 28,000 clones in its table, and about three quarters of those were observed once. 4.5% to 6% of the sample comes from the top ten.

A distance of 13 bases separates the germline ends of V and J, which lose 3 bases and 6 bases respectively. The germline V gene gives CDR1 as SGHDT and CDR2 as YYEEEE. CDR3 length: 15 amino acids, cysteine to phenylalanine. Of the read, only the CDR3 DNA is kept; its 45 bases are in frame from base 1. The V and J genes are TRBV5-6 and TRBJ1-6; the D segment could be TRBD1, given 5 matching bases. This TCR was sampled from an adult with Crohn's disease. Sample: ileal tissue. The DNA sequence follows: TGTGCCAGCAGCTCCCAGGGAGGTGGTAATTCACCCCTCCACTTT. Its protein reads: CASSSQGGGNSPLHF.